These 19 T cell receptor beta chains came from one sample sequenced in a study of tumor-infiltrating lymphocytes in localized non-small cell lung cancer. Clones were read by immunoSEQ multiplex PCR, and TCRdb kept only the in-frame ones, dropping some. The profile shows about 25,000 clones, approximately 71% of them singletons. The sequenced sample was lung tumor tissue. The origin of the receptors is a human donor with non-small cell lung cancer.

This clone was observed once. This chain joins TRBV30 and TRBJ2-7; 10 bases map to TRBD2. CDR3 size: 15 residues. Germline CDR1 reads GTSNPN; CDR2 reads SVGIG (reference sequence). The V segment lost 2 bases and the J segment 1 base; nucleotides outside the gene matches: 5. The CDR3 reads CAWSIAGGGSYEQYF. CDR3 coding DNA: TGTGCCTGGAGTATAGCGGGAGGAGGGTCCTACGAGCAGTACTTC.

A note on this clone: The junction and the germline gene differ at one end; a read error may be behind it. J is TRBJ1-2 and V is TRBV7-9, with D uncertain. CDR3 size: 11 residues. Germline lookup yields CDR1 SEHNR and CDR2 FQNEAQ (reference sequence). The CDR3, as DNA: TGTGCCAGCAGCTCCCTCAGCCTATTAAGCTTC. As protein: CASSSLSLLSF.

Only one count was recorded for this clone. This chain joins TRBV7-9 and TRBJ2-2; 10 bases align to TRBD2. The CDR3 has 15 residues. Germline values: CDR1 SEHNR, CDR2 FQNEAQ (reference sequence). With 5 bases clipped from V and 6 bases from J, the junction kept 6 bases outside the gene matches. CDR3 residues: CASSSGTSVSGELFF. The CDR3 DNA follows: TGTGCCAGCAGCAGCGGGACTAGCGTCTCCGGGGAGCTGTTTTTT.

The chain recombines TRBV5-1 with TRBJ2-7; possible D gene TRBD1, 6 bases. Trimming pared 0 bases from V and 4 bases from J, leaving 8 bases between. CDR1 and CDR2 (germline): SGHRS, YFSETQ. The CDR3 covers 13 residues. CDR3 nucleotide sequence: TGCGCCAGCAGCTTGGAAACAGGGTACGAGCAGTACTTC. Translation: CASSLETGYEQYF. Filled out from reference TRBV5-1 and TRBJ2-7, the complete variable domain reads KAGVTQTPRYLIKTRGQQVTLSCSPISGHRSVSWYQQTPGQGLQFLFEYFSETQRNKGNFPGRFSGRQFSNSRSEMNVSTLELGDSALYLCASSLETGYEQYFGPGTRLTVT.

This chain joins TRBV29-1 and TRBJ1-2; no clear D gene. Germline V gene data show CDR1 as SQVTM and CDR2 as ANQGSEA. Trimming pared 7 bases from V and 8 bases from J, leaving 14 bases between. The CDR3 runs 11 residues. The CDR3 region is CSDGPSTGYTF. CDR3 DNA sequence: TGCAGCGACGGACCTTCTACGGGCTACACCTTC.

The chain recombines TRBV29-1 with TRBJ2-2; 14 bases line up with TRBD2. This CDR3 is built from 16 residues. The trim removed 3 bases at V and 5 bases at J, leaving 5 bases unmatched. Germline CDR1 is SQVTM and CDR2 is ANQGSEA. This chain's CDR3 is CSVDTGLAGETGELFF. The DNA of the CDR3 is TGCAGCGTTGATACGGGACTAGCGGGAGAAACCGGGGAGCTGTTTTTT.

The chain couples TRBV27 to TRBJ2-1, with D possibly matching TRBD1 (7 bases). CDR1 MNHEY and CDR2 SMNVEV come from the germline V gene (reference sequence). V was shortened by 6 bases and J by 7 bases, with 19 bases between the two germline ends. The CDR3 length is 15 residues. The CDR3 spells CASRPRGRGLNEQFF. The DNA for the CDR3 is TGTGCCAGCAGGCCTAGGGGGCGGGGTTTGAATGAGCAGTTCTTC.

This chain joins TRBV13 and TRBJ2-1; 10 bases agree with TRBD2. J was trimmed by 4 bases and V by 5 bases; bases with no gene match: 14. CDR1 and CDR2 from the germline V gene are PRHDT and FYEKMQ (reference sequence). The CDR3 totals 18 residues. The CDR3 DNA sequence: TGTGCCAGCAGCACCGCCGGGACTAGCGTTAACGGGTACAATGAGCAGTTCTTC. Translated: CASSTAGTSVNGYNEQFF. Full variable domain (outside the CDR3, taken from reference TRBV13 and TRBJ2-1): AAGVIQSPRHLIKEKRETATLKCYPIPRHDTVYWYQQGPGQDPQFLISFYEKMQSDKGSIPDRFSAQQFSDYHSELNMSSLELGDSALYFCASSTAGTSVNGYNEQFFGPGTRLTVL.

The gene calls are TRBV27 and TRBJ2-7; D is possibly TRBD1 or TRBD2 (7 bases each). V gave up 5 bases and J gave up 3 bases, with 17 bases separating them. Germline CDR1 and CDR2: MNHEY and SMNVEV (reference sequence). The CDR3 has 15 amino acids. CDR3 amino acids: CASSELGGGLYEQYF. As DNA, the CDR3 is TGTGCCAGCAGTGAATTGGGAGGGGGCCTCTACGAGCAGTACTTC.

The chain is built from TRBV11-2 and TRBJ2-7; D remains unclear. Germline V gene sequence: CDR1 SGHAT, CDR2 FQNNGV. This CDR3 has 13 residues. Trimming stripped 5 bases from V and 1 base from J, with 9 bases between. CDR3 in amino acids: CASSRSLSYEQYF. Written as DNA, the CDR3 is TGTGCCAGCAGCCGATCACTATCCTACGAGCAGTACTTC. The whole variable domain, remainder taken from reference TRBV11-2 and TRBJ2-7, is EAGVAQSPRYKIIEKRQSVAFWCNPISGHATLYWYQQILGQGPKLLIQFQNNGVVDDSQLPKDRFSAERLKGVDSTLKIQPAKLEDSAVYLCASSRSLSYEQYFGPGTRLTVT.

This clone was counted once. The chain uses TRBV7-3 and TRBJ2-3, with 10 bases matching TRBD1. Germline V gene lookup returns CDR1 SGHTA and CDR2 FQGTGA. The CDR3 contains 21 residues. With V trimmed by 5 bases and J by 2 bases, 22 bases remained unmatched. The CDR3 DNA is TGTGCCAGCAGCCCCTTGGGACAGGGGCGCCTCTCACCGAATCTCACAGATACGCAGTATTTT. Protein product: CASSPLGQGRLSPNLTDTQYF.

The V gene is TRBV2, the J gene TRBJ2-2, with TRBD2 matching 9 bases. The CDR3 runs to 16 residues. Per germline, CDR1 SNHLY and CDR2 FYNNEI. Trimming removed 2 bases from V and 2 bases from J; junction bases left unmatched: 3. The CDR3 sequence is CASSEILAGNTGELFF. Written as DNA, the CDR3 is TGTGCCAGCAGTGAAATTCTAGCGGGAAACACCGGGGAGCTGTTTTTT.

The chain links TRBV6-6 to TRBJ2-1; 10 bases are shared with TRBD2. J was trimmed by 6 bases and V by 5 bases; bases with no gene match: 7. Looked up from germline, CDR1 is MNHNY and CDR2 is SVGAGI (reference sequence). The length of the CDR3 is 15 residues. Written as DNA, the CDR3 is TGTGCCAGCAGTGCATCCGCTAGCGGGGGCAATGAGCAGTTCTTC. Translating gives CASSASASGGNEQFF.

In this sample, this clone turned up a few times. The rearrangement links TRBV9 to TRBJ1-1, with TRBD1 matching over 7 bases. CDR3 length: 16 residues. From germline, CDR1 is SGDLS and CDR2 YYNGEE. With 0 bases clipped from V and 3 bases from J, the junction kept 8 bases outside the gene matches. The CDR3: CASSVGSRGVDTEAFF. CDR3 in DNA: TGTGCCAGCAGCGTAGGGAGCAGGGGGGTGGACACTGAAGCTTTCTTT.

The chain has TRBV9 and TRBJ1-2, with D possibly TRBD1 on 5 matching bases. The germline V and J ends were trimmed by 7 bases and 7 bases, with 20 bases remaining between them. This CDR3 has 14 residues. CDR1 is SGDLS, CDR2 YYNGEE, per germline. Here the CDR3 reads CASRKGSSGGGYTF. Written as DNA, the CDR3 is TGTGCCAGCCGGAAGGGGTCCTCCGGCGGTGGCTACACCTTC.

The chain combines TRBV7-7 with TRBJ2-5, with 14 bases that match TRBD2. V shed 6 bases and J 4 bases; nucleotides not matched to a gene: 4. Germline CDR1 is SSHAT and CDR2 is FNYEAQ (reference sequence). CDR3 length: 15 amino acids. The CDR3 DNA sequence: TGTGCCAGCAGACCAGGACTAGCGGGAGGAGAGACCCAGTACTTC. Its protein product is CASRPGLAGGETQYF.

This clone has only a few counts. The chain employs TRBV6-5 and TRBJ1-6, with 7 bases identical to TRBD1. V shed 4 bases, J shed 5 bases, and the junction held 8 bases outside the gene matches. CDR1 and CDR2 from the germline V gene are MNHEY and SVGAGI. This CDR3 comprises 16 residues. CDR3 region: CASSLGQARHNSPLHF. CDR3 nucleotide sequence: TGTGCCAGCAGTTTAGGACAGGCCCGGCATAATTCACCCCTCCACTTT.

The CDR3 region has the DNA TGTGCCAGCAGCCCGAACAGGGCCGGTGGTGGCTACACCTTC. It translates to CASSPNRAGGGYTF. V and J are TRBV14 and TRBJ1-2, with D maybe TRBD1 (6 bases). The CDR3 is 14 amino acids. V was shortened by 4 bases and J by 7 bases, with 16 bases between the two germline ends. Germline lookup yields CDR1 SGHDN and CDR2 FVKESK.

The V and J genes are TRBV5-1 and TRBJ2-3, with no clear D. The CDR3 contains 16 residues. Deletions cut 0 bases from V and 0 bases from J, with 11 bases between. Per the germline V gene, CDR1 is SGHRS and CDR2 is YFSETQ. CDR3 coding DNA: TGCGCCAGCAGCTTGGCCGAAAGACTTAGCACAGATACGCAGTATTTT. It specifies CASSLAERLSTDTQYF.